The following is a T cell receptor (beta chain) sequence with its context. Its specificity is unknown. Using immunoSEQ multiplex PCR, the repertoire was profiled, and TCRdb retains in-frame clones only, with some absent. The sample lists a few hundred thousand clones; around 90% were seen once. The donors were members of the validation cohort comprising over a hundred subjects, separate from the roughly 670-subject first cohort. The data stem from a study of cytomegalovirus exposure and HLA in healthy donors. General study points: Most TCR sequences proved rare, with some public TCRs found in many donors. The authors enumerated 180 or so TCR beta chains as linked to cytomegalovirus.

The CDR3 has 16 amino acids. Germline V gene data show CDR1 as SGHRS and CDR2 as YFSETQ. After removal of 4 bases from V and 5 bases from J, the junction contained 13 bases not matched to a gene. The TCR sequence derives from a woman between 18 and 29 years old in good health and CMV-seronegative. The V call is TRBV5-1, the J call TRBJ2-5, with 8 positions matching TRBD2. Sequenced material: PBMCs. CDR3 sequence: CASSLQSGGARETQYF. CDR3 coding DNA: TGCGCCAGCAGCCTACAATCCGGGGGGGCCCGGGAGACCCAGTACTTC. Filled out from reference TRBV5-1 and TRBJ2-5, the complete variable domain reads KAGVTQTPRYLIKTRGQQVTLSCSPISGHRSVSWYQQTPGQGLQFLFEYFSETQRNKGNFPGRFSGRQFSNSRSEMNVSTLELGDSALYLCASSLQSGGARETQYFGPGTRLLVL.